This paragraph covers one T cell receptor (beta chain) sequence. As yet, its antigen is unknown. TCRdb ran MiXCR on the 5' RACE reads and lists one entry per CDR3 protein. The sample carries 350,000 to 400,000 distinct CDR3 sequences, more than 25% recorded once. This sample was taken from a study of identical twins' blood T cells. About the research overall: Roughly six alpha and about 6 beta libraries together yielded tens of millions of reads. Study results and limitations: Shared CDR3 clonotype counts tracked mainly the product of cloneset sizes. Each donor's most abundant TCRbeta clonotypes shared more CDR3 sequences with her twin than unrelated donors.

V was trimmed by 6 bases and J by 0 bases, leaving 11 bases between them. This CDR3 has 14 residues. This chain connects TRBV12-3 or TRBV12-4 to TRBJ1-2; the D gene is possibly TRBD1 (5 bases). Input material: PBMCs. This receptor was identified in a woman aged 18-55 years in good health. The CDR3: CASRFGAANYGYTF. CDR3 DNA sequence: TGTGCCAGCAGATTTGGGGCCGCTAACTATGGCTACACCTTC.